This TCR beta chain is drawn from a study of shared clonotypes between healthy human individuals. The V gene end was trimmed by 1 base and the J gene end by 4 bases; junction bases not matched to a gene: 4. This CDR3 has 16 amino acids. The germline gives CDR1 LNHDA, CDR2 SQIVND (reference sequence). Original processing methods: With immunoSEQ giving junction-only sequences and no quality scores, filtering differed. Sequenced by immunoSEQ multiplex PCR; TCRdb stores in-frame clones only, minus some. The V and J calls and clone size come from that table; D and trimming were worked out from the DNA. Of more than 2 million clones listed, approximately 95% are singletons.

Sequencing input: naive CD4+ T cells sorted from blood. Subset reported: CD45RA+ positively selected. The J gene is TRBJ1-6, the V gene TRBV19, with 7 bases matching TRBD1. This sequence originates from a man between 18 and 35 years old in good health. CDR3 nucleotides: TGTGCCAGTAGTATAGTTACGGGACAGTATAATTCACCCCTCCACTTT. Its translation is CASSIVTGQYNSPLHF. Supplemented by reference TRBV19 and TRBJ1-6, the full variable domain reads DGGITQSPKYLFRKEGQNVTLSCEQNLNHDAMYWYRQDPGQGLRLIYYSQIVNDFQKGDIAEGYSVSREKKESFPLTVTSAQKNPTAFYLCASSIVTGQYNSPLHFGNGTRLTVT.